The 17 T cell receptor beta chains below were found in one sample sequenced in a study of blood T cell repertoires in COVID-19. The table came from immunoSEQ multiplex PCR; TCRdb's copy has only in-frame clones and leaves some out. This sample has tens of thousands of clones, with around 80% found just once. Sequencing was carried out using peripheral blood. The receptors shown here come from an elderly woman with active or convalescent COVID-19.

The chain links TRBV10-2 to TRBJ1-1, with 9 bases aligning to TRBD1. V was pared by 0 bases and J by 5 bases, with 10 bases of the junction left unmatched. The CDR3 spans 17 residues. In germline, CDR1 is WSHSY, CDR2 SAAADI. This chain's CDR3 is CASSESGTGSWLTEAFF. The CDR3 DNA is TGCGCCAGCAGTGAGTCTGGGACAGGGTCTTGGTTGACTGAAGCTTTCTTT.

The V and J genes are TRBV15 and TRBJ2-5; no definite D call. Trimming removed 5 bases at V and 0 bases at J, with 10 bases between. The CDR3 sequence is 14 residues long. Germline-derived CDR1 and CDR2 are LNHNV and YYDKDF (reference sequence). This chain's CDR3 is CATSAAGYQETQYF. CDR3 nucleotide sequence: TGTGCCACCAGCGCCGCAGGCTACCAAGAGACCCAGTACTTC.

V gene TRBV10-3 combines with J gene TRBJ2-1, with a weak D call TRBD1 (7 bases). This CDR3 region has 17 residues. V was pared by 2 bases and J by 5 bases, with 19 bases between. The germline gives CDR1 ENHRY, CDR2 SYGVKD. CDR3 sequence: CAISEKFRQGGNNEQFF. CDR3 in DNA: TGTGCCATCAGTGAGAAGTTCAGACAGGGAGGTAACAATGAGCAGTTCTTC.

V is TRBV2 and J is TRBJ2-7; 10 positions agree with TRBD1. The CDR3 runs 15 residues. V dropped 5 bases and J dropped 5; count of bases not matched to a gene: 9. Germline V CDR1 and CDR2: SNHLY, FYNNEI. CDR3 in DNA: TGTGCCAGCAGTCCCGGGACAGGGGAATCCGACGAGCAGTACTTC. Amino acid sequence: CASSPGTGESDEQYF.

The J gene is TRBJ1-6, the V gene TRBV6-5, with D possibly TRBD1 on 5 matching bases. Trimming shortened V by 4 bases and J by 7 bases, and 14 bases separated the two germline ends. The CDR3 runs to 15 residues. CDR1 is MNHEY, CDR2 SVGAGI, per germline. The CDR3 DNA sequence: TGTGCCAGCAGTTCCTGGCAGGGAAGGAATTCACCCCTCCACTTT. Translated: CASSSWQGRNSPLHF.

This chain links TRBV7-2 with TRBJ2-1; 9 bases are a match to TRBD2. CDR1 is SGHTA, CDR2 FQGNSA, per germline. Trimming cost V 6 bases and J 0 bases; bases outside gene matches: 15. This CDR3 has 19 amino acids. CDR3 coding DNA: TGTGCCAGCAGTCCGACGGGGCTAGCGGGGAAAAGCTCCTACAATGAGCAGTTCTTC. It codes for CASSPTGLAGKSSYNEQFF. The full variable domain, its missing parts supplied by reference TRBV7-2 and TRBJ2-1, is GAGVSQSPSNKVTEKGKDVELRCDPISGHTALYWYRQSLGQGLEFLIYFQGNSAPDKSGLPSDRFSAERTGGSVSTLTIQRTQQEDSAVYLCASSPTGLAGKSSYNEQFFGPGTRLTVL.

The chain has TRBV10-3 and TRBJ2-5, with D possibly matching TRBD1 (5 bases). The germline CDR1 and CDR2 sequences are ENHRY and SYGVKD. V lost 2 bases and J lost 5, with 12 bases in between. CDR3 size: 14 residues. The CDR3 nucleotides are TGTGCCATCAGTGAGAGTCAGGGCCACGAGACCCAGTACTTC. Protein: CAISESQGHETQYF.

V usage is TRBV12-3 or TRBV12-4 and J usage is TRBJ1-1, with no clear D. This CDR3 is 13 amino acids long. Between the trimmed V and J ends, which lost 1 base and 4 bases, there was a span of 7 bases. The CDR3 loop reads CASSLGGGTEAFF. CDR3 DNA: TGTGCCAGCAGTTTAGGTGGAGGCACTGAAGCTTTCTTT.

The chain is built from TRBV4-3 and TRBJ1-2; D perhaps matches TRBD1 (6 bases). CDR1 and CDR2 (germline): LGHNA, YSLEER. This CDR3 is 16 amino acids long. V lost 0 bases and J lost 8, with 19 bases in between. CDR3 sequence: CASSQEVREQGKGYTF. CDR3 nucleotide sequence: TGCGCCAGCAGCCAAGAAGTACGAGAGCAGGGGAAGGGCTACACCTTC.

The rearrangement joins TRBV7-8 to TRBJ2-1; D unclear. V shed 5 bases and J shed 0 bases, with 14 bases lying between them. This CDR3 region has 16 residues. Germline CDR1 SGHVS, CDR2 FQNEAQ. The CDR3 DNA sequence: TGTGCCAGCAGCCCGAACGACCGGAGCTCCTACAATGAGCAGTTCTTC. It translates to CASSPNDRSSYNEQFF.

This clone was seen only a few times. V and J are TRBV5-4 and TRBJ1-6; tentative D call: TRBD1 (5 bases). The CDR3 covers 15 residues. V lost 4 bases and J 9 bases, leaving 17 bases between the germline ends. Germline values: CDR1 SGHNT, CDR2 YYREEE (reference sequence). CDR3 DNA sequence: TGTGCCAGCAGCCTCAACAGGTTGATGAGTTCACCCCTCCACTTT. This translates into CASSLNRLMSSPLHF.

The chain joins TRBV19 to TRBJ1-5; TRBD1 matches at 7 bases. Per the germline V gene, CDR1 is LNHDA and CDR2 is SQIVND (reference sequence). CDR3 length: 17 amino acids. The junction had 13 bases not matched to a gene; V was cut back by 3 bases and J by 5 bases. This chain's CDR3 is CASSIPAGTEVDQPQHF. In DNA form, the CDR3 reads TGTGCCAGTAGTATTCCGGCCGGGACAGAGGTGGATCAGCCCCAGCATTTT. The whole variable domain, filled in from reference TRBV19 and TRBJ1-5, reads DGGITQSPKYLFRKEGQNVTLSCEQNLNHDAMYWYRQDPGQGLRLIYYSQIVNDFQKGDIAEGYSVSREKKESFPLTVTSAQKNPTAFYLCASSIPAGTEVDQPQHFGDGTRLSIL.

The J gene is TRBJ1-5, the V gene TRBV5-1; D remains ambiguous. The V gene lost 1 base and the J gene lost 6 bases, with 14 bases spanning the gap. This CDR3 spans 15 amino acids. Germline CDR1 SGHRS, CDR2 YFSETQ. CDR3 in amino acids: CASSLTPKGAQPQHF. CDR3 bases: TGCGCCAGCAGCTTGACACCTAAGGGAGCTCAGCCCCAGCATTTT.

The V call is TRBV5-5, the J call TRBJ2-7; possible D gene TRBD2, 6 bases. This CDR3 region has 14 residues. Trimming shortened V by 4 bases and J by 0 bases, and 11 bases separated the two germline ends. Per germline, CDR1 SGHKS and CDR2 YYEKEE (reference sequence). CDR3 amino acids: CASSTHGSSYEQYF. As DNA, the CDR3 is TGTGCCAGCAGCACACACGGGAGCTCCTACGAGCAGTACTTC.

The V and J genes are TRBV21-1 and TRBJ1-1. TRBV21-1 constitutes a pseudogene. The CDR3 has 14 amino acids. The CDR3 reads CASRGQGSGTEAFF. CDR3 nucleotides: TGTGCCAGCAGGGGTCAAGGGAGCGGCACTGAAGCTTTCTTT.

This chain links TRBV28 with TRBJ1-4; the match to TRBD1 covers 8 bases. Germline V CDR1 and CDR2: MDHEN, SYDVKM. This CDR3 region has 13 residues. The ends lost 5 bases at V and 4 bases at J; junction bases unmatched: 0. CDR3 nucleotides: TGTGCCAGCAGTGACAGGGGTAATGAAAAACTGTTTTTT. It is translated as CASSDRGNEKLFF.

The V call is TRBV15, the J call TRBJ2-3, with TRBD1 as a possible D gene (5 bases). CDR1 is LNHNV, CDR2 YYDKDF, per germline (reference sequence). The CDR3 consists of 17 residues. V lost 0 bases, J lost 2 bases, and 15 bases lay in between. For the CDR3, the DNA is TGTGCCACCAGCAGAGATAGGGGCAGAAGCGACACAGATACGCAGTATTTT. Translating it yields CATSRDRGRSDTDTQYF.